The 30 T cell receptor beta chains reported below all come from one sample, sequenced in a study of brain T cells in children with intractable seizures. Here immunoSEQ multiplex PCR was the method, and the copy in TCRdb shows in-frame clones only, minus some. The sample lists fewer than 80,000 clones, 95% to 97% seen once, with 0.3% to 0.45% in the top ten. The sequences come from peripheral blood, collected at surgery. These receptors came from a boy in the first two years of life with focal cortical dysplasia and intractable seizures.

This clone was counted a single time. The J gene is TRBJ2-5, the V gene TRBV10-3, with 10 bases fitting TRBD2. Germline CDR1 ENHRY, CDR2 SYGVKD. This CDR3 spans 14 amino acids. V was pared by 11 bases and J by 5 bases, with 11 bases of the junction left unmatched. The CDR3 reads CAGSSGGVRETQYF. CDR3 coding DNA: TGTGCCGGGTCTAGCGGGGGTGTAAGGGAGACCCAGTACTTC.

The chain has TRBV4-1 and TRBJ2-7; TRBD2 might be the D (7 bases). Germline CDR1 and CDR2: MGHRA and YSYEKL. The CDR3 runs to 15 residues. V dropped 1 base and J dropped 1 base, with 11 bases sitting between them. Here the CDR3 reads CASSQGGGLSYEQYF. The CDR3 nucleotides read TGCGCCAGCAGCCAAGGAGGGGGACTATCCTACGAGCAGTACTTC.

The V call is TRBV5-1, the J call TRBJ2-5; no firm D call. From germline, CDR1 is SGHRS and CDR2 YFSETQ. With 4 bases removed from V and 5 bases from J, the gap between germline ends came to 12 bases. The CDR3 runs to 13 residues. DNA of the CDR3: TGCGCCAGCAGCCTTGGGGTGGGGGAGACCCAGTACTTC. Translating gives CASSLGVGETQYF.

The genes are TRBV5-1 and TRBJ2-7, with TRBD1 matching 9 bases. V lost 2 bases, J lost 4 bases, and 4 bases stayed unmatched. Germline CDR1 and CDR2: SGHRS and YFSETQ. This CDR3 is built from 14 residues. CDR3 region: CASSFRTGEYEQYF. CDR3 nucleotides: TGCGCCAGCAGCTTCCGGACAGGGGAATACGAGCAGTACTTC.

The genes are TRBV5-1 and TRBJ2-4; unclear D gene. The CDR3 spans 14 residues. Germline V gives CDR1 SGHRS, CDR2 YFSETQ. Trimming cost V 0 bases and J 7 bases, with 11 bases left between them. The CDR3 DNA sequence: TGCGCCAGCAGCTTGGCCGGGCCGGTTAACATTCAGTACTTC. As protein: CASSLAGPVNIQYF.

The chain links TRBV7-2 to TRBJ2-4, with a possible D match to TRBD1 (6 bases). The CDR3 runs 18 residues. V was shortened by 4 bases and J by 0 bases, with 19 bases between the two germline ends. CDR1 and CDR2 from the germline V gene are SGHTA and FQGNSA. This CDR3 is CASSSRTAFILAKNIQYF. The CDR3 DNA reads as TGTGCCAGCAGCTCCAGGACAGCCTTCATCCTAGCCAAAAACATTCAGTACTTC.

The chain combines TRBV5-6 with TRBJ2-4; perhaps TRBD2 as D (6 bases). The CDR3 is 15 residues long. Germline V CDR1 and CDR2: SGHDT, YYEEEE. Trimming cost V 4 bases and J 0 bases, with 11 bases left between them. This chain's CDR3 is CASSRDSLAKNIQYF. In DNA, the CDR3 is TGTGCCAGCAGCCGGGACTCACTAGCCAAAAACATTCAGTACTTC.

The V gene is TRBV2, the J gene TRBJ1-2, with D perhaps matching TRBD1 (6 bases). This CDR3 has 16 amino acids. CDR1 and CDR2 from the germline V gene are SNHLY and FYNNEI. Trimming cost V 0 bases and J 4 bases, with 15 bases left between them. The CDR3 loop reads CASSEAGADPFYGYTF. The CDR3 DNA reads as TGTGCCAGCAGTGAAGCGGGGGCTGACCCCTTCTATGGCTACACCTTC.

The J gene is TRBJ1-1, the V gene TRBV3-1 (or the pseudogene TRBV3-2), with TRBD1 matching 7 bases. Germline V gives CDR1 LGHDT, CDR2 YNNKEL (reference sequence). Trimming cost V 1 base and J 3 bases; bases outside gene matches: 2. The CDR3 is 14 amino acids. The CDR3 spells CASSQADRDTEAFF. The CDR3 DNA is TGTGCCAGCAGCCAAGCAGACAGGGACACTGAAGCTTTCTTT.

This sequence joins TRBV5-6 and TRBJ1-1; D is unresolved. Germline assignment: CDR1 SGHDT and CDR2 YYEEEE. V lost 3 bases and J lost 6, with 18 bases in between. CDR3 length: 15 residues. The CDR3 DNA is TGTGCCAGCAGCTCGGATCCCCTTGGCTACGCTGAAGCTTTCTTT. Protein product: CASSSDPLGYAEAFF.

The chain has TRBV12-3 or TRBV12-4 and TRBJ2-5, with D possibly TRBD2 on 5 matching bases. The CDR3 spans 12 residues. Trimming cost V 8 bases and J 7 bases, with 14 bases left between them. In DNA, the CDR3 is TGTGCCAGCGAGACAACCCGGGGGACCCAGTACTTC. Translating it yields CASETTRGTQYF.

DNA for the CDR3: TGCGCCAGCAGCCAAGAATGGGTTGGGGAGACCCAGTACTTC. Protein sequence: CASSQEWVGETQYF. The chain uses TRBV4-1 and TRBJ2-5; no reliable D call. With 0 bases removed from V and 5 bases from J, the gap between germline ends came to 10 bases. The CDR3 contains 14 residues. The germline V gene encodes CDR1 MGHRA and CDR2 YSYEKL.

This clone showed up just once. J is TRBJ1-5 and V is TRBV3-1 (or the pseudogene TRBV3-2); TRBD1 matches 8 bases. The junction had 0 bases not matched to a gene; V was cut back by 3 bases and J by 2 bases. The CDR3 covers 14 residues. The germline gives CDR1 LGHDT, CDR2 YNNKEL (reference sequence). For the CDR3, the DNA is TGTGCCAGCAGCCAGGACAGGGGCAATCAGCCCCAGCATTTT. Translated, it gives CASSQDRGNQPQHF.

The gene calls are TRBV9 and TRBJ2-2; 9 bases are shared with TRBD2. The V gene end was trimmed by 6 bases and the J gene end by 5 bases; junction bases not matched to a gene: 5. Germline CDR1 SGDLS, CDR2 YYNGEE. The length of the CDR3 is 14 residues. Written as DNA, the CDR3 is TGTGCCAGCACTTGGACTAGCGTGACCGGGGAGCTGTTTTTT. Residues: CASTWTSVTGELFF.

The chain couples TRBV27 to TRBJ1-2, with a tentative D call TRBD1 (5 bases). CDR1 and CDR2 (germline): MNHEY, SMNVEV (reference sequence). The length of the CDR3 is 12 residues. V lost 7 bases, J lost 4 bases, and 10 bases lay in between. The CDR3: CASMGPPYGYTF. The CDR3 DNA follows: TGTGCCAGCATGGGACCCCCCTATGGCTACACCTTC.

This clone is a singleton in its sample. V gene TRBV4-3 combines with J gene TRBJ2-3; possible D gene TRBD2, 5 bases. Germline V lookup: CDR1 LGHNA, CDR2 YSLEER. The CDR3 loop spans 19 amino acids. Trimming took 0 bases from V and 2 from J, leaving 21 bases between them. As DNA, the CDR3 is TGCGCCAGCAGCCAAGATGCGAGCGGACCCCCTTGGTACACAGATACGCAGTATTTT. Translated, it gives CASSQDASGPPWYTDTQYF.

This clone was picked up a small number of times. The chain carries TRBV12-5 and TRBJ2-7; 11 positions match TRBD2. Trimming cost V 5 bases and J 2 bases; bases outside gene matches: 5. The length of the CDR3 is 15 residues. Per the germline V gene, CDR1 is LGHNT and CDR2 is FRNRAP. CDR3 nucleotides: TGTGCTAGTGGTACAATACTAGCGGGGGCCTACGAGCAGTACTTC. Residues: CASGTILAGAYEQYF.

This chain uses TRBV6-4 with TRBJ2-1; possibly TRBD1 for D (5 bases). Germline V gene lookup returns CDR1 MRHNA and CDR2 SNTAGT. Between the trimmed V and J ends, which lost 8 bases and 5 bases, there was a span of 19 bases. The length of the CDR3 is 15 residues. The CDR3 spells CASPCQGVPNNEQFF. The CDR3, as DNA: TGTGCCAGCCCATGTCAAGGGGTCCCTAACAATGAGCAGTTCTTC.

J is TRBJ2-5 and V is TRBV4-1; 9 nucleotides match TRBD2. The CDR3 totals 15 residues. The J segment lost 4 bases and the V segment lost 1 base, leaving 4 bases of the junction unmatched. Germline CDR1 reads MGHRA; CDR2 reads YSYEKL. DNA of the CDR3: TGCGCCAGCAGCCAAGCTGCGGGGGGGCCAGAGACCCAGTACTTC. Amino acid sequence: CASSQAAGGPETQYF.

The rearrangement joins TRBV5-1 to TRBJ2-7; D is possibly TRBD1 or TRBD2 (5 bases each). The germline V gene has CDR1 SGHRS and CDR2 YFSETQ. V lost 1 base and J lost 0, with 14 bases in between. CDR3 length equals 16 residues. CDR3 DNA sequence: TGCGCCAGCAGCTTGTTTCTGCGAGGGACCTCCTACGAGCAGTACTTC. It translates to CASSLFLRGTSYEQYF.

J is TRBJ2-1 and V is TRBV5-1; 10 nucleotides line up with TRBD2. The V gene end was trimmed by 1 base and the J gene end by 8 bases; junction bases not matched to a gene: 6. CDR3 length equals 15 residues. Germline assignment: CDR1 SGHRS and CDR2 YFSETQ. The CDR3 region is CASSLPSGSMDEQFF. The CDR3, as DNA: TGCGCCAGCAGCTTGCCTAGCGGGAGTATGGATGAGCAGTTCTTC.

This chain uses TRBV7-7 with TRBJ2-3, with TRBD2 matching over 7 bases. The CDR3 length is 14 residues. V lost 5 bases, J lost 3 bases, and 5 bases stayed unmatched. Looked up from germline, CDR1 is SSHAT and CDR2 is FNYEAQ (reference sequence). The CDR3 loop reads CASSLGLETDTQYF. The CDR3 coding sequence is TGTGCCAGCAGCCTAGGACTAGAGACAGATACGCAGTATTTT. Complete variable domain (other parts from reference TRBV7-7 and TRBJ2-3): GAGVSQSPRYKVTKRGQDVTLRCDPISSHATLYWYQQALGQGPEFLTYFNYEAQPDKSGLPSDRFSAERPEGSISTLTIQRTEQRDSAMYRCASSLGLETDTQYFGPGTRLTVL.

V usage is TRBV7-9 and J usage is TRBJ2-5, with 7 nucleotides matching TRBD1. The V gene's germline CDR1 is SEHNR and CDR2 FQNEAQ (reference sequence). CDR3 length: 15 amino acids. With V trimmed by 5 bases and J by 4 bases, 10 bases remained unmatched. The CDR3 region is CASSTKQGSTETQYF. CDR3 nucleotides: TGTGCCAGCAGCACAAAACAGGGGTCCACAGAGACCCAGTACTTC.

The chain links TRBV4-1 to TRBJ2-1; possible D gene TRBD1, 6 bases. The CDR3 contains 12 residues. CDR1 is MGHRA, CDR2 YSYEKL, per germline. V lost 7 bases and J lost 9, with 13 bases in between. CDR3 in DNA: TGCGCCAGCACCTCCAGGGGCGGTGAGCAGTTCTTC. Protein sequence: CASTSRGGEQFF.

The gene calls are TRBV28 and TRBJ2-5; 8 bases line up with TRBD1. The J segment lost 4 bases and the V segment lost 4 bases, leaving 5 bases of the junction unmatched. The germline CDR1 and CDR2 sequences are MDHEN and SYDVKM. The CDR3 has 14 residues. DNA for the CDR3: TGTGCCAGCAGTTACAGGACAGGGCGAGAGACCCAGTACTTC. This encodes CASSYRTGRETQYF.

The chain combines TRBV3-1 (or the pseudogene TRBV3-2) with TRBJ2-1; no clear D gene. Trimming took 0 bases from V and 3 from J, leaving 9 bases between them. There are 15 residues in the CDR3. Germline lookup yields CDR1 LGHDT and CDR2 YNNKEL (reference sequence). The CDR3 region has the DNA TGTGCCAGCAGCCAAGATCCGGGCCACTACAATGAGCAGTTCTTC. This translates into CASSQDPGHYNEQFF.

This chain connects TRBV19 to TRBJ1-3, with a tentative D call TRBD1 (5 bases). Germline CDR1 and CDR2: LNHDA and SQIVND (reference sequence). The ends were cut back, 7 bases at V and 0 bases at J, with 13 bases in the middle. The CDR3 totals 15 residues. CDR3 sequence (DNA): TGTGCCAGTACAAGCGGACACTACTCTGGAAACACCATATATTTT. Amino acid sequence: CASTSGHYSGNTIYF.

The chain has TRBV20-1 and TRBJ1-1; D is unclear. CDR3 length: 12 amino acids. CDR1 and CDR2 (germline): DFQATT, SNEGSKA (reference sequence). V was cut by 3 bases and J by 4 bases, with 9 bases left in between. CDR3 bases: TGCAGTGCTAGTTGGCAGGCCACTGAAGCTTTCTTT. Protein sequence: CSASWQATEAFF.

The gene calls are TRBV28 and TRBJ2-5; 12 bases fit TRBD2. CDR1 and CDR2 from the germline V gene are MDHEN and SYDVKM. The ends lost 6 bases at V and 4 bases at J; junction bases unmatched: 9. This CDR3 is 16 amino acids long. The CDR3: CASSYETSGRGETQYF. The CDR3 coding sequence is TGTGCCAGCAGCTATGAGACTAGCGGGAGAGGAGAGACCCAGTACTTC.

J is TRBJ2-5 and V is TRBV5-1; TRBD2 matches at 13 bases. CDR3 length: 17 residues. The germline CDR1 and CDR2 sequences are SGHRS and YFSETQ. V shed 1 base and J 1 base; nucleotides not matched to a gene: 4. CDR3: CASSLKLAGGPQETQYF. The CDR3 DNA follows: TGCGCCAGCAGCTTGAAACTAGCGGGAGGGCCCCAAGAGACCCAGTACTTC.